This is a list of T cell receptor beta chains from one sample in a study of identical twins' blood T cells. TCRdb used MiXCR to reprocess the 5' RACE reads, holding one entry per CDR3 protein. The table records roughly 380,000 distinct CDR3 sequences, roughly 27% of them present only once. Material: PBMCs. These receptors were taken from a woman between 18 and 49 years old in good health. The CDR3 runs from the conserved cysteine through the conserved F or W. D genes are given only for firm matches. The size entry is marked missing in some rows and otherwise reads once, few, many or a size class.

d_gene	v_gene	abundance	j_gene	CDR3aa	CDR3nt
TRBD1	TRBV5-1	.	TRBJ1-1	CASSLAVQGALNTEAFF	TGCGCCAGCAGCTTGGCGGTACAGGGGGCTCTGAACACTGAAGCTTTCTTT
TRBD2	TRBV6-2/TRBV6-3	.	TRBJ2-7	CVSSQKPSGGIYEQYF	TGTGTCAGCAGCCAAAAACCTAGCGGGGGGATCTACGAGCAGTACTTC
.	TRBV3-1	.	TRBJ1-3	CASSLRNSGNTIYF	TGTGCCAGCAGCCTGCGGAACTCTGGAAACACCATATATTTT
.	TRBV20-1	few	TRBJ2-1	CSASCGSRDNEQFF	TGCAGTGCTAGTTGTGGGTCTAGGGACAATGAGCAGTTCTTC
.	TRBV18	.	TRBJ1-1	CASSPSRATEAFF	TGTGCCAGCTCACCTAGCCGAGCGACTGAAGCTTTCTTT
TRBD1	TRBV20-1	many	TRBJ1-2	CSAREQGASFGGYTF	TGCAGTGCTAGAGAGCAGGGGGCTTCTTTTGGGGGCTACACCTTC
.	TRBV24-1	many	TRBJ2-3	CATSDLTSRGDTQYF	TGTGCCACCAGTGATTTGACTAGCAGGGGAGATACGCAGTATTTT
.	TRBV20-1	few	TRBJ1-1	CSARLVGPTEAFF	TGCAGTGCTAGATTGGTGGGGCCGACTGAAGCTTTCTTT
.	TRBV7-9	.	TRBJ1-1	CASSLCGLNTEAFF	TGTGCCAGCAGCTTATGTGGGTTAAACACTGAAGCTTTCTTT
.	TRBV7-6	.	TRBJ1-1	CASRAYRGNTEAFF	TGTGCCAGCAGAGCTTACCGGGGGAACACTGAAGCTTTCTTT
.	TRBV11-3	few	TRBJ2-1	CASRKNAEQFF	TGTGCCAGCAGGAAAAATGCCGAGCAGTTCTTC
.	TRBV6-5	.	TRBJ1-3	CASGTLANGNTIYF	TGTGCCAGCGGCACCCTTGCGAACGGAAACACCATATATTTT
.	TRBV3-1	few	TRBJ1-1	CASSQWGGNTEAFF	TGTGCCAGCAGCCAATGGGGCGGGAACACTGAAGCTTTCTTT
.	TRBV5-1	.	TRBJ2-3	CASSLNPLVGTDTQYF	TGCGCCAGCAGCTTGAACCCACTAGTTGGCACAGATACGCAGTATTTT
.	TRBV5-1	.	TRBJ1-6	CASSLDRTPLHF	TGCGCCAGCAGCTTAGACAGGACCCCCCTCCACTTT
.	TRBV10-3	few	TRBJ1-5	CAIRRDSNQPQHF	TGTGCCATCCGTAGGGATAGCAATCAGCCCCAGCATTTT
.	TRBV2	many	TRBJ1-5	CASRGANFEPQHF	TGTGCCAGCAGAGGGGCCAACTTTGAGCCCCAGCATTTT
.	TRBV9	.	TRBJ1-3	CASSVVGAAGNTIYF	TGTGCCAGCAGCGTAGTGGGGGCAGCTGGAAACACCATATATTTT
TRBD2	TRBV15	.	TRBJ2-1	CATSRDSLAGGEQFF	TGTGCCACCAGCAGAGATAGTCTAGCGGGGGGTGAGCAGTTCTTC
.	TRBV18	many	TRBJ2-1	CASSPSGVNEQFF	TGTGCCAGCTCACCCTCGGGGGTAAATGAGCAGTTCTTC
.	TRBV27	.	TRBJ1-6	CASSLSSFFGSPLHF	TGTGCCAGCAGTTTAAGTTCCTTTTTCGGATCACCCCTCCACTTT
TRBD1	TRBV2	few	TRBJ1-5	CASRQGGNQPQHF	TGCGCCAGCAGACAGGGAGGCAATCAGCCCCAGCATTTT
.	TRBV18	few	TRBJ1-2	CASSPSREHGYTF	TGTGCCAGCTCACCATCCCGGGAGCATGGCTACACCTTC
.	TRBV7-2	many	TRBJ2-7	CASSLAVEQYF	TGTGCCAGCAGCTTAGCAGTCGAGCAGTACTTC
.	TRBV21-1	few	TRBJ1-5	CASSTRGEVNQPQHF	TGTGCCAGCAGCACTCGAGGGGAAGTTAATCAGCCCCAGCATTTT
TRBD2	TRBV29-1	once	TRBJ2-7	CSGRTSGYEQYF	TGCAGCGGGAGGACTAGCGGCTACGAGCAGTACTTC
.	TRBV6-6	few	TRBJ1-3	CASTQGPGNTIYF	TGTGCCAGCACCCAGGGTCCAGGAAACACCATATATTTT